This TCR beta chain was captured in a study of T cell responses to AZD1222 COVID-19 vaccine. In the case of this clone: Antigen specificity is unknown.

The protocol was immunoSEQ multiplex PCR, while the TCRdb copy is restricted to in-frame clones and leaves out a portion. The data show around 97,000 clones, about 92% seen once. Findings and caveats of the study: Seropositive status at baseline applied to only five or six AZD1222 recipients. Donors skewed white British and female; clonal diversity was possibly underestimated.

Germline V lookup: CDR1 PRHDT, CDR2 FYEKMQ (reference sequence). The CDR3 is made up of 17 amino acids. J was trimmed by 1 base and V by 3 bases; bases with no gene match: 1. The receptor was derived from an adult in good health. V usage is TRBV13 and J usage is TRBJ2-4; 15 bases are a match to TRBD2. The sample was peripheral blood, taken on day 0 of AZD1222 vaccination. Here the CDR3 DNA reads TGTGCCAGCAGCTTGGGACTAGCGGGGGGCGCCAAAAACATTCAGTACTTC. It yields the protein CASSLGLAGGAKNIQYF.